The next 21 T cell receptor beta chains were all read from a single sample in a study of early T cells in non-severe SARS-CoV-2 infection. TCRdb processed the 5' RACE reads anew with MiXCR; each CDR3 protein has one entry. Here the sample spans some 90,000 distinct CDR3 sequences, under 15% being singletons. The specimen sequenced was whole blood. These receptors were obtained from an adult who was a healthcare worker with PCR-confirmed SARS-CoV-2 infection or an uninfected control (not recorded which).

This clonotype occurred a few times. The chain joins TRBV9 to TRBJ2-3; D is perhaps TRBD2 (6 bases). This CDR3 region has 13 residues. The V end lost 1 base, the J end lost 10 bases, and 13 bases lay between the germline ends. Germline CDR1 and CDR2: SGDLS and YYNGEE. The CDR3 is CASSVSIGGAQYF. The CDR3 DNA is TGTGCCAGCAGCGTAAGTATCGGAGGGGCGCAGTATTTT.

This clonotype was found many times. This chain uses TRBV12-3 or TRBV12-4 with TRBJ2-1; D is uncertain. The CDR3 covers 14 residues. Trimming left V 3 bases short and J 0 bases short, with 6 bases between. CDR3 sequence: CASSLAYSYNEQFF. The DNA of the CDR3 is TGTGCCAGCAGTTTGGCCTACTCCTACAATGAGCAGTTCTTC.

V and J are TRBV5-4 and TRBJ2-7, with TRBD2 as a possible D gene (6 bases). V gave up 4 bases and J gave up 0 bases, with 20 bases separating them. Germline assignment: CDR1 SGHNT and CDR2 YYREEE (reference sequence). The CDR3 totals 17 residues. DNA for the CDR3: TGTGCCAGCAGCCGAAAAGCTGGGGGAGGCAGCTCCTACGAGCAGTACTTC. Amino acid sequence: CASSRKAGGGSSYEQYF. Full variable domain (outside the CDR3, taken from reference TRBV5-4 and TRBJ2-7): ETGVTQSPTHLIKTRGQQVTLRCSSQSGHNTVSWYQQALGQGPQFIFQYYREEENGRGNFPPRFSGLQFPNYSSELNVNALELDDSALYLCASSRKAGGGSSYEQYFGPGTRLTVT.

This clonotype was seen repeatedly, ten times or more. The CDR3 bases are TGTGCCAGCAGTTTACAGGGGAGGTCCTACGAGCAGTACTTC. Residues: CASSLQGRSYEQYF. This chain joins TRBV7-2 and TRBJ2-7; D might be TRBD1 (7 bases). Germline-derived CDR1 and CDR2 are SGHTA and FQGNSA. This CDR3 has 14 residues. Trimming shortened V by 6 bases and J by 1 base, and 13 bases separated the two germline ends.

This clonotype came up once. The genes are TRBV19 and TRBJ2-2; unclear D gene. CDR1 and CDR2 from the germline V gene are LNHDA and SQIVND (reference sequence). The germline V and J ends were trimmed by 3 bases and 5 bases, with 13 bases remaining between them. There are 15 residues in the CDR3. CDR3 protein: CASSILTRDTGELFF. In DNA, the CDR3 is TGTGCCAGTAGTATTCTTACAAGGGATACCGGGGAGCTGTTTTTT.

As DNA, the CDR3 is TGTGCCAGCAGTTACTCCGACAGGGAGGGATACATATATTTT. Residues: CASSYSDREGYIYF. This rearrangement joins TRBV6-5 to TRBJ1-3; 7 positions agree with TRBD1. V was clipped by 0 bases and J by 12 bases; unmatched bases: 8. The germline CDR1 and CDR2 sequences are MNHEY and SVGAGI. CDR3 length equals 14 residues.

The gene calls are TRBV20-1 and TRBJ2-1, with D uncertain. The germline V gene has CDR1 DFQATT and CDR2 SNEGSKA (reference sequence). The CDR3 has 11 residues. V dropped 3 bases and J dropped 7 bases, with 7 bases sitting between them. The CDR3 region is CSASVPNEQFF. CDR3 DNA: TGCAGTGCTAGTGTTCCGAATGAGCAGTTCTTC.

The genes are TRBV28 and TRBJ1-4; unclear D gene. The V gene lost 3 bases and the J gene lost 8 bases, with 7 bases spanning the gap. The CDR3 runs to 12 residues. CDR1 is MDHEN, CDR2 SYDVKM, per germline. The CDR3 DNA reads TGTGCCAGCAGTTTCACGGAGGAAAAACTGTTTTTT. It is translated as CASSFTEEKLFF. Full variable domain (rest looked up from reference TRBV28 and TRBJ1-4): DVKVTQSSRYLVKRTGEKVFLECVQDMDHENMFWYRQDPGLGLRLIYFSYDVKMKEKGDIPEGYSVSREKKERFSLILESASTNQTSMYLCASSFTEEKLFFGSGTQLSVL.

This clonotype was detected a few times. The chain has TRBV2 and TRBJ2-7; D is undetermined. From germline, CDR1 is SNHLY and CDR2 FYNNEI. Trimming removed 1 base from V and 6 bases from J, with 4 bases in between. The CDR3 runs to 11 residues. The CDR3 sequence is CASSEGGEQYF. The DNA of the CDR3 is TGTGCCAGCAGTGAAGGGGGCGAGCAGTACTTC.

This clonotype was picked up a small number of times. CDR3 amino acids: CASSQRSAPSYEQYF. The CDR3 DNA sequence: TGTGCCAGCAGCCAACGTAGCGCCCCCTCCTACGAGCAGTACTTC. J is TRBJ2-7 and V is TRBV3-1; maybe TRBD2 (5 bases). Trimming cost V 2 bases and J 0 bases, with 11 bases left between them. CDR3 size: 15 residues. The germline V gene has CDR1 LGHDT and CDR2 YNNKEL (reference sequence).

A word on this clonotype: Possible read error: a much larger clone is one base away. CDR3 protein: CASSETGGGKEQYF. CDR3 sequence (DNA): TGTGCCAGCAGTGAGACAGGGGGAGGGAAAGAGCAGTACTTC. The V and J genes are TRBV28 and TRBJ2-7, with TRBD1 matching 9 bases. The junction had 9 bases not matched to a gene; V was cut back by 5 bases and J by 7 bases. Germline V gives CDR1 MDHEN, CDR2 SYDVKM. The length of the CDR3 is 14 residues. The full variable domain, rest sourced from reference TRBV28 and TRBJ2-7, is DVKVTQSSRYLVKRTGEKVFLECVQDMDHENMFWYRQDPGLGLRLIYFSYDVKMKEKGDIPEGYSVSREKKERFSLILESASTNQTSMYLCASSETGGGKEQYFGPGTRLTVT.

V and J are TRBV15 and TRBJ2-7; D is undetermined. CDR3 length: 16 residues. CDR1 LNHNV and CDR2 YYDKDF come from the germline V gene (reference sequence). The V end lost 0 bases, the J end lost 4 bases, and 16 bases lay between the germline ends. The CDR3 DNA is TGTGCCACCAGCAGAGATCTTGAGGACGCGACTTACGAGCAGTACTTC. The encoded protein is CATSRDLEDATYEQYF.

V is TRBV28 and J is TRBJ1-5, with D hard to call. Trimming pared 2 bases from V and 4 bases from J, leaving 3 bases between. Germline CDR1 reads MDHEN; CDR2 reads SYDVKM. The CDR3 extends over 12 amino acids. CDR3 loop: CASSLPNQPQHF. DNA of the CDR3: TGTGCCAGCAGTTTACCTAATCAGCCCCAGCATTTT.

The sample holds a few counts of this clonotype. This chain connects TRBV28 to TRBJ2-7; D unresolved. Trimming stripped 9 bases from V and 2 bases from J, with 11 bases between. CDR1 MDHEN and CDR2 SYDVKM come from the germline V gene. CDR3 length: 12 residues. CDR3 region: CASGILAYEQYF. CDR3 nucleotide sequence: TGTGCCAGTGGGATACTTGCCTACGAGCAGTACTTC.

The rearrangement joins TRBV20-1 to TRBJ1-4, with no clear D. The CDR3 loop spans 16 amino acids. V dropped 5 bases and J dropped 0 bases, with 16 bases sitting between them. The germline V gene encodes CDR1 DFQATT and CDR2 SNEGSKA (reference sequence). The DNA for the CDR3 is TGCAGTGCTGGGGATAGGAGGGAATCAACTAATGAAAAACTGTTTTTT. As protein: CSAGDRRESTNEKLFF.

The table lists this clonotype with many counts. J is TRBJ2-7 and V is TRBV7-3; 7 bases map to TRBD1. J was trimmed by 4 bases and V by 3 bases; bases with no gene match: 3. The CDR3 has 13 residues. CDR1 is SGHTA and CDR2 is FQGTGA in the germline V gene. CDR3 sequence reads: CASSLGQLYEQYF. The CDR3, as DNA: TGTGCCAGCAGCTTGGGACAGCTTTACGAGCAGTACTTC.

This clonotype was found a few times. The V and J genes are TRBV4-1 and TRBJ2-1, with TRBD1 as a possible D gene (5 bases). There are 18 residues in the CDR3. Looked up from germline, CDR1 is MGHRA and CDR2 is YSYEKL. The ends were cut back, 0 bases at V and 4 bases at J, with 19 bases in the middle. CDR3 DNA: TGCGCCAGCAGCCAAGAACAATCAGGGCCTACCCGTTACAATGAGCAGTTCTTC. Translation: CASSQEQSGPTRYNEQFF.

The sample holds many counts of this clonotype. Here the CDR3 reads CASRQQENAEAFF. CDR3 nucleotide sequence: TGTGCCAGCAGACAACAGGAAAACGCTGAAGCTTTCTTT. The chain recombines TRBV6-2 or TRBV6-3 with TRBJ1-1; tentatively, D is TRBD1 (5 bases). The CDR3 covers 13 residues. CDR1 is MNHEY and CDR2 is SVGEGT in the germline V gene. Trimming left V 6 bases short and J 6 bases short, with 14 bases between.

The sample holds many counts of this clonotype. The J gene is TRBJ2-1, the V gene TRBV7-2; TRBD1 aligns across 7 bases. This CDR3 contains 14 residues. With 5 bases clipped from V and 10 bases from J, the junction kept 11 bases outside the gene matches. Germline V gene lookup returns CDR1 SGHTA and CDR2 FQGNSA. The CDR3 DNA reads TGTGCCAGCAGCCTCGGGACAGCCCTTGGGGAGCAGTTCTTC. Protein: CASSLGTALGEQFF.

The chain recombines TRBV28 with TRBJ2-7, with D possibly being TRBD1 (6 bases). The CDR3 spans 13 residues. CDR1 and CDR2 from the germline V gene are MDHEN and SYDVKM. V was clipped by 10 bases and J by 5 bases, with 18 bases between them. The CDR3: CATRYRDRNEQYF. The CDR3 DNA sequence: TGTGCCACCCGCTACAGGGATAGGAACGAGCAGTACTTC.

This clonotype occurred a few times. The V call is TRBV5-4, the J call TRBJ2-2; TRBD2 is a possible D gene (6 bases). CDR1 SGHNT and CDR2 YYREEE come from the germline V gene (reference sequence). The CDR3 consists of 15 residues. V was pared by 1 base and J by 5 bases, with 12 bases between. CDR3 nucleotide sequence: TGTGCCAGCAGCTTGTTGGGGGGAATGACCGGGGAGCTGTTTTTT. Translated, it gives CASSLLGGMTGELFF. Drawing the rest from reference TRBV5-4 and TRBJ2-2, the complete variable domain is ETGVTQSPTHLIKTRGQQVTLRCSSQSGHNTVSWYQQALGQGPQFIFQYYREEENGRGNFPPRFSGLQFPNYSSELNVNALELDDSALYLCASSLLGGMTGELFFGEGSRLTVL.